This paragraph reports one T cell receptor beta chain. Germline V gene data show CDR1 as SGHAT and CDR2 as FQNNGV. V was pared by 2 bases and J by 6 bases, with 4 bases of the junction left unmatched. This CDR3 has 15 amino acids. This sample is part of a study of blood T cell repertoires in COVID-19. Study details: There were acute and convalescent COVID-19 samples, and they came from the United States, Italy and Spain.

Source study methods: From reference gene primer amplification, estimates of nucleated cell counts were derived. Some clones are missing from TCRdb's copy, which holds only in-frame ones; the method was immunoSEQ multiplex PCR. That table is the source of V, J and clone size, and D and trimming were worked out from the DNA. This sample yields about 250,000 clones, of which 70% to 90% are seen a single time; more than 6.5% belongs to the top ten. Exposed enrollees had met someone with a PCR-confirmed or clinician-diagnosed COVID-19 case at some point within the 2 weeks before study entry. The chain has TRBV11-2 and TRBJ2-2; TRBD1 matches 9 bases. This receptor was identified in a woman in her fifties or sixties who had been exposed to COVID-19. Specimen: PBMCs or T cells enriched from blood (not recorded which). The CDR3 protein is CASSLNRGLAGELFF. The CDR3, as DNA: TGTGCCAGCAGCTTAAACAGGGGGCTTGCCGGGGAGCTGTTTTTT.